The subject of this entry is one TCR beta chain. The antigen is undetermined. The sample comes from a study of tumor-infiltrating lymphocytes in primary liver carcinoma. Points from the study as a whole: Researchers found tumor-adjacent and tumor-blood pairs overlapped less than tumor region pairs.

The investigators made TCR beta cDNA from roughly 460 ng total RNA, using a constant-region primer. Slightly modified ARM-PCR with three nested multiplex PCR rounds yielded TCR beta libraries. Both of the initial two PCR rounds ran for around 9 cycles and employed TRBV1-TRBV30 forward primers alongside a C-beta reverse primer. TCRdb fed the multiplex PCR reads into MiXCR, producing one record per CDR3 protein. The sample has 310,000 or so distinct CDR3 sequences, less than 65% seen once; the top ten hold about 6.5%. CDR1 is KGHDR, CDR2 SFDVKD, per germline. This CDR3 is 14 amino acids long. Germline trimming cut 9 bases from V and 5 bases from J; bases unmatched to any gene: 5. Blood RNA came from unsorted whole blood; germline DNA was also extracted.

The clonotype comes from a middle-aged man with primary liver carcinoma and hepatitis B virus infection. The chain links TRBV24-1 to TRBJ2-2, with TRBD1 matching over 10 bases. Sequencing used peripheral blood. CDR3 loop: CATRPGQGTGELFF. In DNA form, the CDR3 reads TGTGCCACCCGGCCGGGACAGGGGACCGGGGAGCTGTTTTTT.